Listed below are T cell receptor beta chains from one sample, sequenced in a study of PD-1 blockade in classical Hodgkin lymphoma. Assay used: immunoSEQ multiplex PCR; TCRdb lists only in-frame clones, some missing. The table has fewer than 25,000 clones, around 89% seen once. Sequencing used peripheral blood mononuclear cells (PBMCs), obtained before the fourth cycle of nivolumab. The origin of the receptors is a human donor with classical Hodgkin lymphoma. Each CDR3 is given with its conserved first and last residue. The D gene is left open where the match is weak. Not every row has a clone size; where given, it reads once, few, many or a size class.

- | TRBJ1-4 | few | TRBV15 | TGTGCCACCGGCCCTTGGGCGAATGAAAAACTGTTTTTT | CATGPWANEKLFF
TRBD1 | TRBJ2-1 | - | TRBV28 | TGTGCCAGCAGCCTTCGAACGGGACAGGGGTCGGGTGAGCAGTTCTTC | CASSLRTGQGSGEQFF
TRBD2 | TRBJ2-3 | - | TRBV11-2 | TGTGCCAGCAGCTTAGATCGACTAGCGGGAGGGCCATTAGATACGCAGTATTTT | CASSLDRLAGGPLDTQYF
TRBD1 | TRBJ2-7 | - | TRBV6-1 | TGTGCCAGCAGTGAAATTTTGGCAGGGGGTTCCTACGAGCAGTACTTC | CASSEILAGGSYEQYF
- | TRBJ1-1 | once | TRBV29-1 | TGCAGCGTCGGACAGATTTTCACTGAAGCTTTCTTT | CSVGQIFTEAFF
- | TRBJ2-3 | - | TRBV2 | TGTGCCAGCAGTGAACCGGACGACTTATCTAGCACAGATACGCAGTATTTT | CASSEPDDLSSTDTQYF
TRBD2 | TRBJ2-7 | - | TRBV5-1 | TGCGCCAGCAGCTTATTTGTGTCTAGCGGGACGTACGAGCAGTACTTC | CASSLFVSSGTYEQYF
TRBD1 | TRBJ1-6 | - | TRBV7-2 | TGTGCCAGCAGCCCCTTCCCGGGACAGAAGAATTCACCCCTCCACTTT | CASSPFPGQKNSPLHF
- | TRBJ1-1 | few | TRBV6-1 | TGTGCCAGTAGGGACGGTCTCATGAACACTGAAGCTTTCTTT | CASRDGLMNTEAFF
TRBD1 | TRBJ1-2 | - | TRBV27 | TGTGCCAGCAGTTTAACGACAGGGGACGGCTATGGCTACACCTTC | CASSLTTGDGYGYTF
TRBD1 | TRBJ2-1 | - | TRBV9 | TGTGCCAGCAGCGCGGGGACAGGGGTTCGGGAGCAGTTCTTC | CASSAGTGVREQFF
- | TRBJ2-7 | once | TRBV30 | TGTGCCTGGAGTTCGGGCGAGCAGTACTTC | CAWSSGEQYF
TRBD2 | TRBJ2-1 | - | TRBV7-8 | TGTGCCAGCAGCCGCCGGACTAGCAAGAATGAGCAGTTCTTC | CASSRRTSKNEQFF
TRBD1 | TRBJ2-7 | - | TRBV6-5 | TGTGCCAGCAGTTACCAACAGGGGGCGAACGAGCAGTACTTC | CASSYQQGANEQYF
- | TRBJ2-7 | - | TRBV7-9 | TGTGCCAGCAGCCCAGAGGTAGGGGGGGAGCAGTACTTC | CASSPEVGGEQYF
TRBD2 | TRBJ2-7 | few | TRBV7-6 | TGTGCCAGCAGCTTAGTCGGGGAGGGCTACGAGCAGTACTTC | CASSLVGEGYEQYF
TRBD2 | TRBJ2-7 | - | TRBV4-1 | TGCGCCAGCAGCCAACAGACTAGCGGGGAGATTAGCAAGCAGTACTTC | CASSQQTSGEISKQYF
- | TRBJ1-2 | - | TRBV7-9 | TGTGCCAGCAGCCCTCAGGGCCATGGCTACACCTTC | CASSPQGHGYTF
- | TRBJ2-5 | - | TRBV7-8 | TGTGCCAGCAGCCCAGGGACCGGATCCCCACCCCAAGAGACCCAGTACTTC | CASSPGTGSPPQETQYF
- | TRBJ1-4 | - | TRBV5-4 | TGTGCCAGCAGCTTGGACAGGACTGGAGAAAAACTGTTTTTT | CASSLDRTGEKLFF
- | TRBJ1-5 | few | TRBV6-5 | TGTGCCAGCCCCCCGGGGAGGGCTAGCAATCAGCCCCAGCATTTT | CASPPGRASNQPQHF
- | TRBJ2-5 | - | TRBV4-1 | TGCGCCAGCAGCCAACGAGGGGGGGGCGGTGGTAGACAAGAGACCCAGTACTTC | CASSQRGGGGGRQETQYF
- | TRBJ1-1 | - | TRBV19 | TGTGCCAGTATCCCGGACAGAATTAACACTGAAGCTTTCTTT | CASIPDRINTEAFF
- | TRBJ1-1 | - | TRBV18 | TGTGCCAGCTCACCAGGGAAGAACACTGAAGCTTTCTTT | CASSPGKNTEAFF